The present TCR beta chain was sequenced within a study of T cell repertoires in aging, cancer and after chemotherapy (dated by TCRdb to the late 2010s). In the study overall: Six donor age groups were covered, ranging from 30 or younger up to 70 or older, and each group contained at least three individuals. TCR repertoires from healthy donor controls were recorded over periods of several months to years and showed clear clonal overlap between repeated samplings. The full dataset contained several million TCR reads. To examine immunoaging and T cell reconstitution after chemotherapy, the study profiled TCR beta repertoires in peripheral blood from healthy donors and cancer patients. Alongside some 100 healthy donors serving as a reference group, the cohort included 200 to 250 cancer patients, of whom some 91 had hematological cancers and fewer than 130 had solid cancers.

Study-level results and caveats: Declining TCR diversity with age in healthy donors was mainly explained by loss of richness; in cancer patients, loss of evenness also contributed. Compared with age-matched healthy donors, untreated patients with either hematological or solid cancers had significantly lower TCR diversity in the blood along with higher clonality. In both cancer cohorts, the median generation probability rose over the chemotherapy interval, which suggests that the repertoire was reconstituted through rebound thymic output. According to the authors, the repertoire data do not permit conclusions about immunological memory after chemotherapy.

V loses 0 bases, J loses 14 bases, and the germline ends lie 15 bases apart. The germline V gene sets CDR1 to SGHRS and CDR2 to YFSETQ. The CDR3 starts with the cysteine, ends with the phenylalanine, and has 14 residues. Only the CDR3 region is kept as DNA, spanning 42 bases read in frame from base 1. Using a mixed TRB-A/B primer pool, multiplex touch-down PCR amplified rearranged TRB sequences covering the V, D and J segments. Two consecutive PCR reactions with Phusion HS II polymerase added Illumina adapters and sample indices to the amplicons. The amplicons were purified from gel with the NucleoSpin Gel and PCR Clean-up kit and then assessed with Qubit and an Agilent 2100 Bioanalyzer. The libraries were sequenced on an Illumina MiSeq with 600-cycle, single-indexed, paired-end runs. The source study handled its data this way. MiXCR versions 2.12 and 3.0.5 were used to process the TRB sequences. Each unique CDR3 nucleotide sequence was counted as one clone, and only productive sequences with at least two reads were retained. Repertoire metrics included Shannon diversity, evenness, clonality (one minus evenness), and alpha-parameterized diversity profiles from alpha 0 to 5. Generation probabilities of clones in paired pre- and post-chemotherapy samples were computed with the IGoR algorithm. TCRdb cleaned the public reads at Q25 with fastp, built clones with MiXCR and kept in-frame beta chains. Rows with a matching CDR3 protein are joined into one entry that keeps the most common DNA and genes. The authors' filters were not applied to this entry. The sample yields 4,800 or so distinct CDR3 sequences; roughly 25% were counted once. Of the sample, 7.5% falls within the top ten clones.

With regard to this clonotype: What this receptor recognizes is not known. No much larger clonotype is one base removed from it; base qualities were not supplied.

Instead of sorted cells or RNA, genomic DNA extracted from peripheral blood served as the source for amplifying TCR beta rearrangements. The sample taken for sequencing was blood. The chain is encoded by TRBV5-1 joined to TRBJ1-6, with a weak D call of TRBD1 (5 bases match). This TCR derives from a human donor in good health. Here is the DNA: TGCGCCAGCAGCTTGGGGCAGGGCTTGAAGGCCCTCCACTTT. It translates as CASSLGQGLKALHF.